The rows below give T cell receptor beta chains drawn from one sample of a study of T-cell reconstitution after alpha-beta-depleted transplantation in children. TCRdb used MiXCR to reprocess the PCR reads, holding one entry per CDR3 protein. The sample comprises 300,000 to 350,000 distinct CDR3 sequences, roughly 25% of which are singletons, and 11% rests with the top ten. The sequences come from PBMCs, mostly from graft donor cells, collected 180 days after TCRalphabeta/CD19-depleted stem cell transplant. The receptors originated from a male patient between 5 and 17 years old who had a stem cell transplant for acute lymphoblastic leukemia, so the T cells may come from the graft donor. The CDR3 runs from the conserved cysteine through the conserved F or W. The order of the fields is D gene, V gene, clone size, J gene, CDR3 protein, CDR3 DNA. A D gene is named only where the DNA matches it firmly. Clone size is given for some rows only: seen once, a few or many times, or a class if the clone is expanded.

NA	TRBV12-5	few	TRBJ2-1	CASGLGFLGSYNEQFF	TGTGCTAGTGGTTTGGGATTCTTAGGATCCTACAATGAGCAGTTCTTC
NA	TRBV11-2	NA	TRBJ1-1	CATERWTPNTEAFF	TGTGCCACCGAAAGGTGGACACCGAACACTGAAGCTTTCTTT
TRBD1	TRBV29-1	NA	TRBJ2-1	CSVVPQGVIRNEQFF	TGCAGCGTTGTGCCTCAGGGGGTAATCCGGAATGAGCAGTTCTTC
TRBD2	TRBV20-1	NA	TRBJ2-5	CSALPGGRETQYF	TGCAGTGCTCTTCCGGGAGGGAGAGAGACCCAGTACTTC
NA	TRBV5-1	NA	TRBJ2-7	CASKHWGTIEQYF	TGCGCCAGCAAGCACTGGGGAACTATCGAGCAGTACTTC
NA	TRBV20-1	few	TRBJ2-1	CSARGLNNEQFF	TGCAGTGCAAGGGGACTCAACAATGAGCAGTTCTTC
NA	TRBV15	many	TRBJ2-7	CATSRESLLRYEQYF	TGTGCCACCAGCAGAGAGAGCCTGCTACGCTACGAGCAGTACTTC
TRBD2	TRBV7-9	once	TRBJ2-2	CASRETSGRSNGELFF	TGTGCCAGCAGAGAGACTAGCGGGAGAAGTAACGGGGAGCTGTTTTTT
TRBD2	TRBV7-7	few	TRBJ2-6	CASSPGGGRIGANVLTF	TGTGCCAGCAGCCCCGGGGGGGGGCGGATAGGGGCCAACGTCCTGACTTTC
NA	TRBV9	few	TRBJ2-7	CASSVGPASANYEQYF	TGTGCCAGCAGCGTAGGCCCAGCGAGCGCCAACTACGAGCAGTACTTC
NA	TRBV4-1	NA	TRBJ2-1	CASSRFRTNEQFF	TGCGCCAGCAGCCGATTCAGGACCAATGAGCAGTTCTTC
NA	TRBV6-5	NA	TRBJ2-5	CASSYSYLGRGETQYF	TGTGCCAGCAGTTACTCTTATCTGGGGCGCGGGGAGACCCAGTACTTC
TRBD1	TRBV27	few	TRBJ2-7	CASRPRGREQYF	TGTGCCAGCAGACCCAGGGGGCGGGAGCAGTACTTC
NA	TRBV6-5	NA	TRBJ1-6	CASSYSRRDSPLHF	TGTGCCAGCAGTTACTCGAGAAGGGATTCACCCCTCCACTTT
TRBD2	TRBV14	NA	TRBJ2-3	CASSPTASGRDTQYF	TGTGCCAGCAGCCCCACGGCTAGCGGGAGGGATACGCAGTATTTT
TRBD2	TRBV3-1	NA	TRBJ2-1	CASSQPGAGGRGDYNEQFF	TGTGCCAGCAGCCAACCGGGAGCCGGCGGGAGGGGAGACTACAATGAGCAGTTCTTC
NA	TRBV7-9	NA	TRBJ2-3	CASSRSADTQYF	TGTGCCAGCAGCCGATCCGCAGATACGCAGTATTTT
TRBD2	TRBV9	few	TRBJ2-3	CASSVDPAGGLTDTQYF	TGTGCCAGCAGCGTAGACCCAGCGGGGGGCCTCACAGATACGCAGTATTTT
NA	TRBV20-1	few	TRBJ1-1	CSAPTGWGPRWNTEAFF	TGCAGTGCTCCTACAGGGTGGGGGCCCCGATGGAACACTGAAGCTTTCTTT
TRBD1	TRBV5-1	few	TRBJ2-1	CASSSIQGVSYNEQFF	TGCGCCAGCAGCTCTATACAGGGGGTTTCCTACAATGAGCAGTTCTTC
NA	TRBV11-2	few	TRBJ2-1	CASSFPDEQFF	TGTGCCAGCAGCTTTCCGGATGAGCAGTTCTTC
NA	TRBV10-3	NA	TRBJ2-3	CAIGPGAGGTDTQYF	TGTGCCATCGGTCCGGGGGCAGGGGGGACAGATACGCAGTATTTT
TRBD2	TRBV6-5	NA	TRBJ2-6	CASSYIGTTGANVLTF	TGTGCCAGCAGTTATATCGGGACTACTGGGGCCAACGTCCTGACTTTC
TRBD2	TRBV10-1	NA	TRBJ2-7	CASSEVAGAKYEQYF	TGCGCCAGCAGTGAGGTAGCGGGAGCAAAATACGAGCAGTACTTC
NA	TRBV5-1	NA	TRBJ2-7	CASSLEPTLSSYEQYF	TGCGCCAGCAGCTTGGAGCCGACCCTGAGCTCCTACGAGCAGTACTTC
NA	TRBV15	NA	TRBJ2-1	CATSRPIGILYNEQFF	TGTGCCACCAGCAGACCGATCGGGATTCTATACAATGAGCAGTTCTTC
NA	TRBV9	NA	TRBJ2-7	CASSVGLDYEQYF	TGTGCCAGCAGCGTAGGCTTGGATTACGAGCAGTACTTC
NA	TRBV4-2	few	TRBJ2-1	CASSQDAGITYNEQFF	TGTGCCAGCAGCCAAGATGCGGGAATAACCTACAATGAGCAGTTCTTC